The 25 T cell receptor beta chains below were found in one sample sequenced in a study of blood T cells in healthy people across ages (dated by TCRdb to between 2014 and 2017). Libraries were built with 5' RACE. Sequencing was performed on an Illumina HiSeq 2500. A second PCR of about 6 to 11 cycles was run with a J-beta primer mix and a sample-barcoded 5' primer. TCRdb reprocessing: public reads trimmed at Q25 with fastp, clones called with MiXCR, in-frame beta chains kept. Records with the same CDR3 protein are collapsed into one entry carrying the most frequent genes and DNA. This sample holds 1.5 million or so distinct CDR3 sequences; 40% to 45% were observed only once. In total, the top ten clones hold 4% of the sample. The specimen sequenced was blood. The receptors stem from a woman aged 18-35 years in good health.

The genes are TRBV5-1 and TRBJ2-7, with D possibly being TRBD2 (6 bases). The V and J ends lost 2 bases and 0 bases respectively, with 12 bases between them. Germline V CDR1 and CDR2: SGHRS, YFSETQ. The CDR3 is 15 residues long. For the CDR3, the DNA is TGCGCCAGCAGCTTTAGCGGAGCCCCCTCCTACGAGCAGTACTTC. This encodes CASSFSGAPSYEQYF.

The count of this clonotype is one. The DNA of the CDR3 is TGTGCCATCAGTTCGCAGGGTTACTACAATGAGCAGTTCTTC. Translated, it gives CAISSQGYYNEQFF. The chain has TRBV10-3 and TRBJ2-1, with D possibly TRBD1 on 5 matching bases. Per the germline V gene, CDR1 is ENHRY and CDR2 is SYGVKD. V lost 5 bases and J lost 3, with 11 bases in between. This CDR3 is 14 amino acids long.

The V gene is TRBV9, the J gene TRBJ1-2; D unresolved. CDR3 length: 13 residues. Germline CDR1 and CDR2: SGDLS and YYNGEE. Between the trimmed V and J ends, which lost 0 bases and 8 bases, there was a span of 11 bases. For the CDR3, the DNA is TGTGCCAGCAGCGTAGGTTCACTGGGAGGCTACACCTTC. The encoded protein is CASSVGSLGGYTF. Full variable domain (rest looked up from reference TRBV9 and TRBJ1-2): DSGVTQTPKHLITATGQRVTLRCSPRSGDLSVYWYQQSLDQGLQFLIQYYNGEERAKGNILERFSAQQFPDLHSELNLSSLELGDSALYFCASSVGSLGGYTFGSGTRLTVV.

CDR3 in DNA: TGTGCCAGCAGCCCAATCCCGGACTATGGCTACACCTTC. It translates to CASSPIPDYGYTF. This chain joins TRBV27 and TRBJ1-2; D gene unclear. There are 13 residues in the CDR3. Germline loops: CDR1 MNHEY, CDR2 SMNVEV (reference sequence). Trimming pared 6 bases from V and 3 bases from J, leaving 11 bases between.

The chain employs TRBV4-3 and TRBJ2-3; 10 positions agree with TRBD2. The V and J ends lost 3 bases and 1 base, in that order; junction bases with no gene match: 13. In germline, CDR1 is LGHNA, CDR2 YSLEER. This CDR3 contains 19 residues. DNA of the CDR3: TGCGCCAGCAGCCATCGTCGGAGGGAAGCGGGGGGGGGCACAGATACGCAGTATTTT. Translating gives CASSHRRREAGGGTDTQYF.

This clonotype was seen a few times. CDR3: CASSDPEGTSGGFHNEQFF. CDR3 bases: TGCGCCAGCAGTGACCCCGAGGGGACTAGCGGGGGGTTTCACAATGAGCAGTTCTTC. This chain uses TRBV10-2 with TRBJ2-1, with 15 bases identical to TRBD2. From germline, CDR1 is WSHSY and CDR2 SAAADI. Trimming cost V 3 bases and J 5 bases; bases outside gene matches: 11. The CDR3 has 19 residues.

Concerning this clonotype itself: An end of the junction does not agree with germline; a read error may underlie this. The J gene is TRBJ2-3, the V gene TRBV5-1; D is ambiguous. CDR1 is SGHRS and CDR2 is YFSETQ in the germline V gene. The CDR3 contains 14 residues. CDR3 bases: TGCGCCAGCAGCTTTTGGCGAAGCATAGATACGCAGTATTTT. Protein product: CASSFWRSIDTQYF. Based on the CDR3 plus reference TRBV5-1 and TRBJ2-3, the full variable domain is KAGVTQTPRYLIKTRGQQVTLSCSPISGHRSVSWYQQTPGQGLQFLFEYFSETQRNKGNFPGRFSGRQFSNSRSEMNVSTLELGDSALYLCASSFWRSIDTQYFGPGTRLTVL.

The gene calls are TRBV7-8 and TRBJ2-7, with D perhaps matching TRBD2 (6 bases). V gave up 4 bases and J gave up 0 bases, with 10 bases separating them. CDR1 and CDR2 (germline): SGHVS, FQNEAQ. The CDR3 is 14 amino acids. CDR3 DNA: TGTGCCAGCAGCTGGGGGGTCTACTCCTACGAGCAGTACTTC. Its translation: CASSWGVYSYEQYF.

V gene TRBV6-5 combines with J gene TRBJ2-7; unclear D gene. CDR1 and CDR2 (germline): MNHEY, SVGAGI. The CDR3 loop spans 14 amino acids. The V and J ends lost 2 bases and 2 bases respectively, with 10 bases between them. The CDR3 DNA follows: TGTGCCAGCAGTTACGAAGACGGAACCTACGAGCAGTACTTC. This sequence encodes CASSYEDGTYEQYF.

The gene calls are TRBV20-1 and TRBJ1-2, with no clear D. The CDR3 runs 13 residues. From germline, CDR1 is DFQATT and CDR2 SNEGSKA (reference sequence). V lost 3 bases and J lost 6, with 14 bases in between. The chain's CDR3 is CSASKQLRDGYTF. The CDR3, as DNA: TGCAGTGCTAGCAAACAGCTGCGGGATGGCTACACCTTC.

The chain links TRBV29-1 to TRBJ1-1; D gene unclear. V lost 3 bases and J 4 bases, leaving 9 bases between the germline ends. CDR3 length: 12 amino acids. Germline V lookup: CDR1 SQVTM, CDR2 ANQGSEA. CDR3 in amino acids: CSVDVPGTEAFF. In DNA, the CDR3 is TGCAGCGTTGACGTCCCGGGCACTGAAGCTTTCTTT.

This clonotype was observed a handful of times. V usage is TRBV25-1 and J usage is TRBJ1-1; possibly TRBD1 for D (5 bases). Per the germline V gene, CDR1 is MGHDK and CDR2 is SYGVNS. V was cut by 4 bases and J by 1 base, with 16 bases left in between. The CDR3 loop spans 16 amino acids. CDR3 loop: CASSGYPAGQNTEAFF. DNA of the CDR3: TGTGCCAGCAGTGGATACCCCGCAGGACAGAACACTGAAGCTTTCTTT.

Of note for this clonotype: A read error may be the cause here, since a much bigger clone is one base away. The chain recombines TRBV28 with TRBJ2-7, with D hard to call. Germline V gives CDR1 MDHEN, CDR2 SYDVKM. V lost 5 bases and J 2 bases, leaving 13 bases between the germline ends. The CDR3 length is 14 residues. The CDR3 is CASSATVLAYEQYF. CDR3 nucleotide sequence: TGTGCCAGCAGTGCGACGGTTCTCGCCTACGAGCAGTACTTC.

This clonotype has more than one count but fewer than ten. This sequence joins TRBV2 and TRBJ2-7; D may be TRBD1 (6 bases). This CDR3 contains 14 residues. Germline loops: CDR1 SNHLY, CDR2 FYNNEI. Trimming took off 3 bases at V and 4 bases at J, with 13 bases between the two ends. CDR3 residues: CASSDAHRDYEQYF. For the CDR3, the DNA is TGTGCCAGCAGTGATGCGCACAGGGATTACGAGCAGTACTTC.

In regard to this clonotype: The junction and the germline gene differ at one end; a read error may be behind it. The V gene is TRBV7-7, the J gene TRBJ2-3; TRBD1 aligns across 8 bases. CDR1 is SSHAT, CDR2 FNYEAQ, per germline (reference sequence). CDR3 size: 18 residues. The chain's CDR3 is CASSPISGSGGNADTQYF. CDR3 coding DNA: TGTGCTAGCAGCCCCATCTCGGGGTCAGGGGGCAACGCAGATACGCAGTATTTT.

The chain recombines TRBV25-1 with TRBJ2-1; the D is unclear. The end of the DNA aligns better with TRBJ2-7, so the J call may be wrong. The germline CDR1 and CDR2 sequences are MGHDK and SYGVNS. The CDR3 extends over 15 amino acids. Here the CDR3 DNA reads TGTGCCAGCAGTGCCACGGGTCGAGCCTACAATGAGCAGTACTTC. Its protein is CASSATGRAYNEQYF.

Details on this clonotype: This may come from a read error, since a much larger clone is one base off. J is TRBJ1-2 and V is TRBV10-3; the D gene is possibly TRBD1 (5 bases). The CDR3 totals 15 residues. CDR1 is ENHRY, CDR2 SYGVKD, per germline. The CDR3 DNA sequence: TGTGCCATCAGTGAGTCCCGGGGGACGGACTATGACTACACCTTC. Translated: CAISESRGTDYDYTF.

This clonotype has a handful of counts. The chain couples TRBV20-1 to TRBJ1-5; D remains unclear. The germline CDR1 and CDR2 sequences are DFQATT and SNEGSKA (reference sequence). V was shortened by 5 bases and J by 2 bases, with 13 bases between the two germline ends. This CDR3 comprises 14 residues. Here the CDR3 DNA reads TGCAGTGCTGCAACTATGGCGGGCAATCAGCCCCAGCATTTT. It specifies CSAATMAGNQPQHF.

This clonotype has more than one count but fewer than ten. V is TRBV5-4 and J is TRBJ1-2; TRBD1 might be the D (5 bases). CDR3 size: 15 residues. In germline, CDR1 is SGHNT, CDR2 YYREEE (reference sequence). V dropped 2 bases and J dropped 2 bases, with 13 bases sitting between them. Here the CDR3 DNA reads TGTGCCAGCAGCTTTGGGGGGGACGTAAACTATGGCTACACCTTC. Encoded protein: CASSFGGDVNYGYTF.

This clonotype was counted only a few times. The chain carries TRBV7-2 and TRBJ2-1; TRBD1 might be the D (6 bases). Per the germline V gene, CDR1 is SGHTA and CDR2 is FQGNSA. CDR3 length: 17 amino acids. Trimming left V 1 base short and J 0 bases short, with 13 bases between. CDR3 nucleotide sequence: TGTGCCAGCAGCTTAGGAAGGGGACAAAGCTCCTACAATGAGCAGTTCTTC. Amino acid sequence: CASSLGRGQSSYNEQFF. The whole variable domain, remainder taken from reference TRBV7-2 and TRBJ2-1, is GAGVSQSPSNKVTEKGKDVELRCDPISGHTALYWYRQSLGQGLEFLIYFQGNSAPDKSGLPSDRFSAERTGGSVSTLTIQRTQQEDSAVYLCASSLGRGQSSYNEQFFGPGTRLTVL.

This clonotype was counted at least ten times. This chain connects TRBV20-1 to TRBJ2-7, with no clear D. In germline, CDR1 is DFQATT, CDR2 SNEGSKA (reference sequence). Trimming pared 3 bases from V and 1 base from J, leaving 10 bases between. The CDR3 contains 13 residues. The CDR3: CSARAVLSYEQYF. In DNA, the CDR3 is TGCAGTGCTAGGGCCGTATTATCCTACGAGCAGTACTTC.

In this sample, this clonotype turned up a few times. The chain has TRBV6-2 or TRBV6-3 and TRBJ2-4, with D tentatively TRBD1 or TRBD2 (6 bases each). The CDR3 runs 17 residues. The germline CDR1 and CDR2 sequences are MNHEY and SVGEGT. V lost 2 bases to trimming and J lost 3 bases, with 17 bases between them. The CDR3 DNA sequence: TGTGCCAGCAGTTACCCCGGAGGGGGGAGCTTCAAAAACATTCAGTACTTC. It codes for CASSYPGGGSFKNIQYF.

The rearrangement uses TRBV15 and TRBJ2-3, with TRBD2 as a possible D gene (6 bases). The CDR3 is made up of 14 amino acids. V shed 5 bases and J shed 3 bases, with 12 bases lying between them. Germline CDR1 reads LNHNV; CDR2 reads YYDKDF (reference sequence). CDR3 nucleotide sequence: TGTGCCACCAGCCTCGGGACTTTTACAGATACGCAGTATTTT. Protein product: CATSLGTFTDTQYF.

V is TRBV21-1 and J is TRBJ1-4; TRBD1, as called in the table, went unchecked against the DNA. TRBV21-1 is described as a pseudogene. The CDR3 loop spans 16 amino acids. CDR3 coding DNA: TGTGCCAGCAGCGGGACAGGGTACGGGGGGGCTGAAAAACTGTTTTTT. Protein sequence: CASSGTGYGGAEKLFF.

Notes on this clonotype: One base away lies a much larger clone, so this may be a sequencing read error. This chain uses TRBV29-1 with TRBJ2-1, with no clear D. Gene TRBJ2-7 matches the end of the DNA better, so the J call may be wrong. Germline V gene lookup returns CDR1 SQVTM and CDR2 ANQGSEA. CDR3 size: 14 residues. The CDR3 loop reads CSVEDMSSYNEQYF. DNA of the CDR3: TGCAGCGTTGAAGATATGAGCTCCTACAATGAGCAGTACTTC.